A selection of T cell receptor beta chains follows, all from one sample in a study of post-analysis software for immune sequencing data. TCRdb re-called the PCR reads through MiXCR, storing one row per CDR3 protein. Found here are about 500,000 distinct CDR3 sequences, around 40% of them singletons; the top ten hold 12%. Sequences were obtained from blood. The receptors were sampled from a girl aged 5 to 17 with multiple sclerosis. The CDR3 runs from the conserved cysteine through the conserved F or W. Each record gives: V gene, J gene, D gene, clone size, CDR3 DNA, CDR3 protein. A D gene is named only where the DNA matches it firmly. Not all rows give a size; the values are once, few, many and, for expanded clones, a class.

TRBV28	TRBJ2-6	.	.	TGTGCCAGCAGCCGCCCTAGCGAAGCCAACGTCCTGACTTTC	CASSRPSEANVLTF
TRBV28	TRBJ1-5	.	few	TGTGCCAGCAGTTTATCGGGGCAGATTTATAGCAATCAGCCCCAGCATTTT	CASSLSGQIYSNQPQHF
TRBV10-1	TRBJ2-1	.	.	TGCGCCAGCAGTGCAACTTTGGATGACGAGCAGTTCTTC	CASSATLDDEQFF
TRBV6-1	TRBJ2-1	.	.	TGTGCCAGCAACTTGGACAGAGACAATGAGCAGTTCTTC	CASNLDRDNEQFF
TRBV20-1	TRBJ2-1	TRBD2	.	TGCAGTGCCCAGGGATTGGGGGGGATTAATGAGCAGTTCTTC	CSAQGLGGINEQFF
TRBV6-1	TRBJ2-1	TRBD2	.	TGTGCCAGCAGTTCCAGACTAGCGGGAGCGAATGAGCAGTTCTTC	CASSSRLAGANEQFF
TRBV12-3/TRBV12-4	TRBJ1-4	.	.	TGTGCCAGCAGTCTGATTCTTGAAAAACTGTTTTTT	CASSLILEKLFF
TRBV3-1	TRBJ2-7	.	.	TGTGCCAGCAGCCAAGAATTCGAGCAGTACTTC	CASSQEFEQYF
TRBV20-1	TRBJ2-7	.	.	TGCAGTGCTAGCCTTACTAGCACTACCTACGAGCAGTACTTC	CSASLTSTTYEQYF
TRBV7-3	TRBJ2-1	.	.	TGTGCCAGCAGCTTAAGTGGGGGAGTGGGTTACAATGAGCAGTTCTTC	CASSLSGGVGYNEQFF
TRBV12-3/TRBV12-4	TRBJ1-2	.	few	TGTGCCAGCAGCCAAGGACAGACCTCTAACTATGGCTACACCTTC	CASSQGQTSNYGYTF
TRBV5-1	TRBJ2-1	TRBD1	.	TGCGCCAGCAGCCCTCGGGACAGGTGGACGTCCAATGAGCAGTTCTTC	CASSPRDRWTSNEQFF
TRBV29-1	TRBJ2-7	TRBD1	.	TGCAGCGTTGAAGGGAACAGGGGGAGCACCTACGAGCAGTACTTC	CSVEGNRGSTYEQYF
TRBV6-2/TRBV6-3	TRBJ2-1	TRBD2	few	TGTGCCAGCAGTTATAGGGCGGGAGACTACATCTACAATGAGCAGTTCTTC	CASSYRAGDYIYNEQFF
TRBV4-3	TRBJ2-1	TRBD2	.	TGCGCCAGCAGCCAAAGACTAGCGGTTGGTGAGCAGTTCTTC	CASSQRLAVGEQFF
TRBV10-3	TRBJ2-1	TRBD2	.	TGTGCCATCAGTGAGGATCGGGAGGACCCCCAGTTCTTC	CAISEDREDPQFF
TRBV14	TRBJ1-1	.	.	TGTGCCAGCAGCCAAGATCGAGGGAGGGCTGAAGCTTTCTTT	CASSQDRGRAEAFF
TRBV2	TRBJ2-1	.	.	TGTGCCAGCACAGCGCCCGACTCAGCCTACAATGAGCAGTTCTTC	CASTAPDSAYNEQFF
TRBV7-9	TRBJ1-2	.	.	TGTGCCAGCAGCTTAGTGTCGGGGGGCGTGGATGGCTACACCTTC	CASSLVSGGVDGYTF
TRBV29-1	TRBJ2-5	.	.	TGCAGCGTTGATTGGGGGGACGAAGAGACCCAGTACTTC	CSVDWGDEETQYF
TRBV6-2/TRBV6-3	TRBJ2-1	.	few	TGTGCCAGCAGTTATCTCAACAGTTTCAGCTCCTACAATGAGCAGTTCTTC	CASSYLNSFSSYNEQFF
TRBV6-4	TRBJ2-7	TRBD2	.	TGTGCCAGCAGTGCGGAGCGGGAGGGTGAGCAGTACTTC	CASSAEREGEQYF
TRBV7-9	TRBJ2-7	.	.	TGTGCCAGTAGCCCTAAGACCGGGCGCAGCTACGAGCAGTACTTC	CASSPKTGRSYEQYF
TRBV5-1	TRBJ1-1	.	.	TGCGCCGGCAGCAGCGCCGGGGGTTACACTGAAGCTTTCTTT	CAGSSAGGYTEAFF
TRBV6-5	TRBJ2-3	.	.	TGTGCCAGCAGACACAAGGCAGGGTGGGCCGCAGATACGCAGTATTTT	CASRHKAGWAADTQYF
TRBV7-9	TRBJ2-7	.	.	TGTGCCAGCAGCTCCAACCTCGACACCTACGAGCAGTACTTC	CASSSNLDTYEQYF
TRBV12-3/TRBV12-4	TRBJ1-1	.	.	TGTGCCAGCAGTTCCCCAGACAGGTCGAACACTGAAGCTTTCTTT	CASSSPDRSNTEAFF
TRBV7-2	TRBJ2-1	.	.	TGTGCCAGCAGCGCGAGCCTAGAGGGGGACAATGAGCAGTTCTTC	CASSASLEGDNEQFF
TRBV7-9	TRBJ2-1	TRBD2	.	TGTGCCAGCATCGGGACTAGCGGTTACTATGACCCCTACAATGAGCAGTTCTTC	CASIGTSGYYDPYNEQFF
TRBV10-3	TRBJ2-1	.	few	TGTGCCATCAGTGAGGTTCTATCCACCAGCTCCTACAATGAGCAGTTCTTC	CAISEVLSTSSYNEQFF
TRBV20-1	TRBJ2-4	.	.	TGCAGTGCTAGCTATGGGTTTCTAGCCAAAAACATTCAGTACTTC	CSASYGFLAKNIQYF
TRBV27	TRBJ1-5	TRBD1	few	TGTGCCAGCAGTCCGGACAGGGGAGAGAGCAATCAGCCCCAGCATTTT	CASSPDRGESNQPQHF
TRBV20-1	TRBJ2-1	TRBD2	.	TGCAGTGCCCGAAACCCTTTTGCGGGAGTGAGCTCCTACAATGAGCAGTTCTTC	CSARNPFAGVSSYNEQFF
TRBV6-5	TRBJ2-2	.	.	TGTGCCAGCAGGAGGCTGGGACCGAACACCGGGGAGCTGTTTTTT	CASRRLGPNTGELFF